A selection of T cell receptor beta chains follows, all from one sample in a study of technical replicates of blood from a few donors. Assay: immunoSEQ multiplex PCR; the TCRdb copy retains only in-frame clones and omits some. The table shows roughly 71,000 clones, with around 95% occurring only once. Sequencing was carried out using T cells isolated from PBMCs. Receptors were obtained from a human donor in good health. The conserved cysteine and the conserved F or W are not part of the CDR3 here.

V gene,CDR3 protein
TRBV7-2,ASSRGLAGTDTQY
TRBV5-1,ASSAWTGLPQY
TRBV5-8,ASSLDKRGQAREQY
TRBV6-4,ASRLRDTRENEQF
TRBV4-1,ASSQERQGSPDTQY
TRBV20-1,SARGAF
TRBV7-9,ASSPGTIHNEQF
TRBV5-1,ASSPGLDGGTDTQY
TRBV27,ASSLGLPAEPQH
TRBV28,ASSLSKAGANRNTIY
TRBV6-5,ASSSLAGAPGELF
TRBV5-4,ASSRPSGRGDTQY
TRBV5-4,ASSLQGSQETQY
TRBV13,ASSPAAGKESYEQY
TRBV27,ASSPIDSSGANVLT
TRBV7-6,ASSLEQGANYGYT
TRBV15,ATSQGGFTDTQY
TRBV11-2,ASSLRGIKRRTSEAF
TRBV4-1,ASSQDSSGSIEQY
TRBV25-1,ASSEAGGWDEQF
TRBV2,ASSEDRYGYT
TRBV6-5,ASSYGAPPEAF
TRBV5-6,ASTYRDRGVWDNYGYT
TRBV11-2,ASSLETGRNTGELF
TRBV6-1,ASSAGTSGWNEQY
TRBV4-1,ASRDRASNQPQH
TRBV6-1,ASSLAGGSTDTQY
TRBV19,ASRPDGGARAKNIQY
TRBV7-9,AIEGGGDEKLF
TRBV9,ASSVVSGTGPDTQY
TRBV18,ASSLGTGRNQPQH